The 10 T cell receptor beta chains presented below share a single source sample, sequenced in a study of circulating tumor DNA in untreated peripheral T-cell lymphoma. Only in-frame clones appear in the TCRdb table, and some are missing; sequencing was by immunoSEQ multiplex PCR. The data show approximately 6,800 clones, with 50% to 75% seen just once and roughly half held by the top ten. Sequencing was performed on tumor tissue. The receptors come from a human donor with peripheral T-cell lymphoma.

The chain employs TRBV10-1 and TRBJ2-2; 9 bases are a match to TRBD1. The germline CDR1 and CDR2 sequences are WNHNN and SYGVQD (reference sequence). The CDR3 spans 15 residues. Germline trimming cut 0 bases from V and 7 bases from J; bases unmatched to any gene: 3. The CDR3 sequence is CASSESPGQGGELFF. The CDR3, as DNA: TGCGCCAGCAGTGAGTCCCCGGGACAGGGCGGGGAGCTGTTTTTT.

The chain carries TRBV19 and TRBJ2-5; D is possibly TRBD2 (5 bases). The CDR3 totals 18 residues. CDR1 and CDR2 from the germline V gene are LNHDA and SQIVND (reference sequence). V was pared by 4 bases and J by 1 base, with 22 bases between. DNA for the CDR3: TGTGCCAGTAGTAGCCCCCGGGATGGAACGTATCCCCAAGAGACCCAGTACTTC. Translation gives CASSSPRDGTYPQETQYF.

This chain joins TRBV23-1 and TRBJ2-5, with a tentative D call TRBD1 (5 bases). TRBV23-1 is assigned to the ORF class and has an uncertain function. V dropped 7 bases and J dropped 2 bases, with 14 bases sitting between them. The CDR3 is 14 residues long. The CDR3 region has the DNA TGCGCCAGCACCCCAGGGTACGGACAAGAGACCCAGTACTTC. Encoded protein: CASTPGYGQETQYF.

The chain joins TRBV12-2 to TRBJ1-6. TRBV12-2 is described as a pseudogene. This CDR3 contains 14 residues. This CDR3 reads CASRPGPRRSPLHF. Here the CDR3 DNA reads TGTGCAAGTCGCCCGGGACCACGGCGTTCACCCCTCCACTTT.

The CDR3 loop reads CASTWGLSTDTQYF. In nucleotides, the CDR3 is TGTGCCAGCACCTGGGGCTTGAGCACAGATACGCAGTATTTT. The chain recombines TRBV19 with TRBJ2-3; D perhaps matches TRBD1 (5 bases). The V end was cut by 9 bases, the J end by 0 bases, with 13 bases between. There are 14 residues in the CDR3. Germline CDR1 reads LNHDA; CDR2 reads SQIVND (reference sequence).

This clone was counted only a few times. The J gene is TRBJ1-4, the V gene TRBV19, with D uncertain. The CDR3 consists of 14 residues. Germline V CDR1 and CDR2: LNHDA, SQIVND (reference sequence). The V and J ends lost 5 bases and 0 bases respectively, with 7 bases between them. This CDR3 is CASSVGATNEKLFF. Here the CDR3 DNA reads TGTGCCAGTAGTGTGGGTGCAACTAATGAAAAACTGTTTTTT.

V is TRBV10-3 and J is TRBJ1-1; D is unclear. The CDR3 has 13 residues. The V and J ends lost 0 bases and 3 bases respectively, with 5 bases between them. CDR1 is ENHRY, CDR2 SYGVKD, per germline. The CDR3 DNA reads TGTGCCATCAGTGAGTCCCGGGACACTGAAGCTTTCTTT. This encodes CAISESRDTEAFF.

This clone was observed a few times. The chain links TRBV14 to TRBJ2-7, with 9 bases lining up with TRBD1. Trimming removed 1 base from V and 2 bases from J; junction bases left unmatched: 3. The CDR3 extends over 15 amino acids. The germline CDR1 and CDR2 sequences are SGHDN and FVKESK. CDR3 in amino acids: CASSQATGGAYEQYF. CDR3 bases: TGTGCCAGCAGCCAAGCGACAGGGGGGGCCTACGAGCAGTACTTC.

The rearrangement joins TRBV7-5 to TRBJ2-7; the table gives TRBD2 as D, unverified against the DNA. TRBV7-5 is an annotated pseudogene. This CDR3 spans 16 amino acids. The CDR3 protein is CASSLGSSGATYEQYF. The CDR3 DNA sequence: TGTGCCAGCAGCTTAGGCTCTAGCGGGGCTACCTACGAGCAGTACTTC.

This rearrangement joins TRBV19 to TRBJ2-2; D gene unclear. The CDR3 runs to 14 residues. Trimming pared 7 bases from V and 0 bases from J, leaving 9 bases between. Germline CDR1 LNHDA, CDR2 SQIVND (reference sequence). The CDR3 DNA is TGTGCCAGTAAACAGAACGCGAACACCGGGGAGCTGTTTTTT. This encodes CASKQNANTGELFF.